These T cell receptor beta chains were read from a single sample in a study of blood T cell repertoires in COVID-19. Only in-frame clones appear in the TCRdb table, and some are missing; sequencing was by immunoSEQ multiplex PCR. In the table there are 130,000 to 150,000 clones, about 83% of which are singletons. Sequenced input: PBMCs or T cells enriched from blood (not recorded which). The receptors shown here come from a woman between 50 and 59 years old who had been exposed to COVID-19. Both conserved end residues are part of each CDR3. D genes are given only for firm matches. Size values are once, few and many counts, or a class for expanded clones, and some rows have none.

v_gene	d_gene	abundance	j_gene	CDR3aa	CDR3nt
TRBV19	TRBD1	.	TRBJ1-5	CASSTYRGHSNQPQHF	TGTGCCAGTAGTACCTACAGGGGACATAGCAATCAGCCCCAGCATTTT
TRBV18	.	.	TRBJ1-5	CASSPAGVNQPQHF	TGTGCCAGCTCACCAGCAGGGGTCAATCAGCCCCAGCATTTT
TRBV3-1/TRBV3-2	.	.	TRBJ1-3	CASSLVGHHSGNTIYF	TGTGCCAGCAGCCTGGTGGGACATCACTCTGGAAACACCATATATTTT
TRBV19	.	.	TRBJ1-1	CASSIGRGGDEAFF	TGTGCCAGTAGTATAGGCAGGGGCGGTGATGAAGCTTTCTTT
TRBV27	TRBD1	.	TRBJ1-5	CASSSHRGQGNQPQHF	TGTGCCAGCAGTTCCCACAGGGGGCAGGGCAATCAGCCCCAGCATTTT
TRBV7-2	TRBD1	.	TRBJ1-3	CASSLRTGSLFSGNTIYF	TGTGCCAGCAGCTTGAGGACAGGGTCTCTTTTCTCTGGAAACACCATATATTTT
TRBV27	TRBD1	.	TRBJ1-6	CASSLDRTGNIRSPLHF	TGTGCCAGCAGTTTAGACCGGACAGGGAATATAAGGTCACCCCTCCACTTT
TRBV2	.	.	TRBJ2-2	CASREKTPGPRGHGELFF	TGTGCCAGCAGAGAAAAGACTCCGGGGCCCAGGGGCCACGGGGAGCTGTTTTTT
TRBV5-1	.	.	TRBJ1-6	CASSFGQLNSPLHF	TGCGCCAGCAGCTTCGGACAGCTTAATTCACCCCTCCACTTT
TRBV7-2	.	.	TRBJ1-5	CASSSQGWDQPQHF	TGTGCCAGCAGCTCCCAGGGTTGGGATCAGCCCCAGCATTTT
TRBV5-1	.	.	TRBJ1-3	CASSLIGLASSGNTIYF	TGCGCCAGCAGCTTGATTGGATTAGCCTCCTCTGGAAACACCATATATTTT
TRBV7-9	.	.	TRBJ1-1	CASSLRDEDTEAFF	TGTGCCAGCAGCCTCCGTGATGAGGACACTGAAGCTTTCTTT
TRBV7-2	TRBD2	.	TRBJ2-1	CASRTVGSGGAEQFF	TGTGCCAGCAGAACCGTTGGTAGCGGGGGGGCTGAGCAGTTCTTC
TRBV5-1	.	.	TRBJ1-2	CASSMAGDYGYTF	TGCGCCAGCAGCATGGCAGGGGACTATGGCTACACCTTC
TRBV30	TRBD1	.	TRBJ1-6	CAWSVPGQGNSPLHF	TGTGCCTGGAGTGTCCCGGGACAGGGTAATTCACCCCTCCACTTT
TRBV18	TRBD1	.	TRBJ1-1	CASSPRQGAGEAFF	TGTGCCAGCTCACCACGACAGGGGGCCGGTGAAGCTTTCTTT
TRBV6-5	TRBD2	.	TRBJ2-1	CASDTSGGVNEQFF	TGTGCCAGCGACACTAGCGGGGGGGTGAATGAGCAGTTCTTC
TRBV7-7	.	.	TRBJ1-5	CASSWGGGGVRPQHF	TGTGCTAGCAGCTGGGGCGGAGGGGGGGTTCGGCCCCAGCATTTT
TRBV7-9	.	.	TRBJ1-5	CASSQEGNQPQHF	TGTGCCAGCAGCCAGGAGGGCAATCAGCCCCAGCATTTT
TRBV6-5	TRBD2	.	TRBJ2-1	CASGGLNNEQFF	TGTGCCTCCGGGGGGTTAAACAATGAGCAGTTCTTC
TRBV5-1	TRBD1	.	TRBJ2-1	CASSSTGELAYNEQFF	TGCGCCAGCAGCTCTACAGGGGAGCTAGCCTACAATGAGCAGTTCTTC
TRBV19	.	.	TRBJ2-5	CASSIRGPGGETQYF	TGTGCCAGTAGTATTCGGGGGCCGGGGGGAGAGACCCAGTACTTC
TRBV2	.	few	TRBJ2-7	CASTRGEQYF	TGTGCCAGCACCCGGGGCGAGCAGTACTTC
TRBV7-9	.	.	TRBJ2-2	CASSSYRDGELFF	TGTGCCAGCAGCTCTTACAGGGACGGGGAGCTGTTTTTT
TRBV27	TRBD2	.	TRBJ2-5	CASKSAGPESARYF	TGTGCCAGCAAGTCAGCGGGACCCGAATCTGCGCGGTACTTC
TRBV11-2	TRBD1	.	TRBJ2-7	CASSLGGQVPSRYF	TGTGCCAGCAGCTTAGGAGGACAGGTTCCTAGTCGGTACTTC
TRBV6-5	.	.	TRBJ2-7	CASSYLVAPVEQYF	TGTGCCAGCAGTTACCTTGTGGCTCCCGTCGAGCAGTACTTC
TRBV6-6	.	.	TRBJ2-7	CASSYGQGTYEQYF	TGTGCCAGCAGTTACGGGCAGGGGACCTACGAGCAGTACTTC
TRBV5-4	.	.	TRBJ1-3	CASSSRTEFSSGNTIYF	TGTGCCAGCAGCTCCCGGACAGAATTCTCCTCTGGAAACACCATATATTTT
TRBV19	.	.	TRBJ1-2	CASSMTANYGYTF	TGTGCCAGTAGTATGACAGCTAACTATGGCTACACCTTC
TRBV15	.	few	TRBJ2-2	CATMSYGQLTGELFF	TGTGCCACCATGTCTTACGGACAGCTCACCGGGGAGCTGTTTTTT
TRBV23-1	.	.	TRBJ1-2	CASSHGRQNTIYGYTF	TGCGCCAGCAGTCACGGCCGACAGAATACTATCTATGGCTACACCTTC
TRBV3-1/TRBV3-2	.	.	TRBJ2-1	CASSLGLGDEQFF	TGTGCCAGCAGCCTAGGTCTCGGGGATGAGCAGTTCTTC